This T cell receptor (beta chain) was found in a study of T cell clonotyping in hematopoietic cell transplantation. About the research overall: Recipient samples before transplant were obtained post-cytoreduction.

Clones were sequenced by immunoSEQ multiplex PCR, and TCRdb holds only the in-frame ones, with some missing. The table lists 25,000 to 30,000 clones, roughly 84% of them singletons. About this clone itself: What it binds is unknown.

Germline CDR1 reads MNHEY; CDR2 reads SVGAGI. The ends were cut back, 10 bases at V and 5 bases at J, with 19 bases in the middle. The CDR3 length is 14 residues. Time point specified: recipient sample about 28 days before transplant, after cytoreduction. Recipients were bled about 28 days pretransplant and at posttransplant days 30, 100, 180. Findings and limits, study-wide: Recipient TCR diversity dropped after transplant; expanded clonotypes rose from day 30 to 180. Cells were unsorted, so CD4 and CD8 contributions were not separated.

This receptor was obtained from a middle-aged man with acute myeloid leukemia. Some clones in this sample may be carry-over from other donors' samples. Sample: peripheral blood mononuclear cells, taken before stem cell transplant. The genes are TRBV6-5 and TRBJ2-3, with a possible D match to TRBD2 (7 bases). Here the CDR3 DNA reads TGTGCCACCGCCCGGGGGGCCGGGGGAGATACGCAGTATTTT. It yields the protein CATARGAGGDTQYF.